Included here is one T cell receptor beta chain sequence, with context. What it binds is unknown. This sample was included in a study of graft-versus-host responses after intestinal transplantation. On the study more broadly: Anti-thymocyte globulin induction, then tacrolimus and steroids for about 3 years, went to all recipients. General study results and limits: Recipient bone marrow held GvH clones, some seen earlier in ileum or blood. After transplant, early declines in HvG clones were associated with peak levels of circulating GvH clones.

Trimming removed 3 bases from V and 4 bases from J, with 25 bases in between. CDR3 length: 19 residues. Sequencing was performed with immunoSEQ multiplex PCR; in TCRdb, only in-frame clones are kept and a portion is missing. The sample consists of over 100,000 clones, just under 95% of them appearing once. The sample consisted of unstimulated CD4+ T cells sorted from spleen or lymph node cells, taken before intestinal transplant. The J gene is TRBJ2-2, the V gene TRBV5-3; D possibly corresponds to TRBD1 (6 bases). TRBV5-3 is an ORF, with its function uncertain. This sequence originates from a human donor who received an intestinal transplant. The CDR3 DNA reads as TGTGCCAGAAGCTACCGTGCAGACTTGGACAGCAGAGTCACCGGGGAGCTGTTTTTT. Its translation is CARSYRADLDSRVTGELFF.